This T cell receptor (beta chain) stems from a study of cytomegalovirus exposure and HLA in healthy donors. The PCR had 60 Vbeta and 13 Jbeta primers. Sequenced by immunoSEQ multiplex PCR; TCRdb stores in-frame clones only, minus some. Altogether some 120,000 clones are present, over 65% being singletons, with the ten largest covering approximately 20%. Note on this clone: Its antigen is unknown.

Findings of the study overall: TCR beta V segments were, for the most part, productive about 90% or about 30% of the time in an earlier analysis. For cytomegalovirus status, the classifier reportedly gave diagnoses with high specificity and sensitivity.

The CDR3 runs 15 residues. Germline V CDR1 and CDR2: SGDLS, YYNGEE. V was trimmed by 0 bases and J by 5 bases, leaving 12 bases between them. The rearrangement uses TRBV9 and TRBJ1-5, with a tentative D call TRBD1 (6 bases). Specimen: PBMCs. The source of this sequence is a man aged 18 to 29 in good health and CMV-seropositive. The CDR3 DNA sequence: TGTGCCAGCAGCGTAGCAGGGGACCCTTATCAGCCCCAGCATTTT. Protein: CASSVAGDPYQPQHF.